These 27 T cell receptor beta chains originate from one sample sequenced in a study of cytomegalovirus exposure and HLA in healthy donors (dated by TCRdb to about 2017). Library preparation used the immunoSEQ multiplex PCR assay. For the multiplex PCR, a mixture combining 60 forward primers for TCR Vbeta segments and 13 reverse primers for TCR Jbeta segments was used. TCRdb's version of the immuneACCESS table is confined to in-frame rearrangements and falls short of the full clone set. An unresolved V gene accounts for under half of the shortfall where checked; the remainder is of unknown origin. The sample profile shows some 220,000 clones; around 89% of them were found once. The ten most abundant clones make up roughly 0.99% of the sample. The sequenced sample consisted of PBMCs. Receptors originate from a woman under 30 in good health and CMV-seronegative.

This clone occurred once. V and J are TRBV7-9 and TRBJ2-3; 10 bases are shared with TRBD2. The junction had 19 bases not matched to a gene; V was cut back by 6 bases and J by 4 bases. Germline CDR1 SEHNR, CDR2 FQNEAQ (reference sequence). The CDR3 totals 19 residues. DNA of the CDR3: TGTGCCAGCAGTCCCCCCTATCGGAGCGGGAGGGATCGAGCAGATACGCAGTATTTT. This encodes CASSPPYRSGRDRADTQYF.

The rearrangement joins TRBV11-2 to TRBJ2-1; TRBD1 matches at 8 bases. This CDR3 is built from 16 residues. Germline V gene data show CDR1 as SGHAT and CDR2 as FQNNGV. With 1 base clipped from V and 6 bases from J, the junction kept 8 bases outside the gene matches. This chain's CDR3 is CASSLVPTGGRNEQFF. In DNA form, the CDR3 reads TGTGCCAGCAGCTTAGTCCCCACAGGGGGGCGCAATGAGCAGTTCTTC.

This clone was detected a few times. The chain is built from TRBV11-2 and TRBJ1-5; D might be TRBD1 (6 bases). From germline, CDR1 is SGHAT and CDR2 FQNNGV. The CDR3 loop spans 15 amino acids. Trimming shortened V by 5 bases and J by 6 bases, and 17 bases separated the two germline ends. The DNA of the CDR3 is TGTGCCAGCAGCGAACTGCAGGGGTTAGGTCAGCCCCAGCATTTT. This sequence encodes CASSELQGLGQPQHF.

In DNA form, the CDR3 reads TGTGCCAGCAGCTTAGCGTATTCAGACACTGAAGCTTTCTTT. It is translated as CASSLAYSDTEAFF. The genes are TRBV7-2 and TRBJ1-1; D gene ambiguous. The CDR3 runs to 14 residues. Trimming left V 0 bases short and J 3 bases short, with 8 bases between. CDR1 and CDR2 (germline): SGHTA, FQGNSA.

The chain joins TRBV5-1 to TRBJ2-2; 8 bases are a match to TRBD1. CDR1 SGHRS and CDR2 YFSETQ come from the germline V gene. The CDR3 is 15 amino acids. Unmatched junction bases numbered 7, after V lost 4 bases and J lost 5 bases. The CDR3 DNA reads TGCGCCAGCAGCCCCGGACAGGGACTTACCGGGGAGCTGTTTTTT. Its translation is CASSPGQGLTGELFF.

This clone came up many times. J is TRBJ1-4 and V is TRBV6-6; D might be TRBD1 (5 bases). From germline, CDR1 is MNHNY and CDR2 SVGAGI (reference sequence). With 6 bases removed from V and 8 bases from J, the gap between germline ends came to 7 bases. CDR3 length: 11 residues. CDR3 sequence: CASSRQEKLFF. As DNA, the CDR3 is TGTGCCAGCAGCCGACAGGAAAAACTGTTTTTT.

The genes are TRBV18 and TRBJ2-1; D unresolved. Per the germline V gene, CDR1 is KGHSH and CDR2 is LQKENI. V dropped 3 bases and J dropped 0 bases, with 12 bases sitting between them. The CDR3 extends over 16 amino acids. The CDR3 spells CASSPLGELSYNEQFF. CDR3 nucleotides: TGTGCCAGCTCACCTCTCGGAGAGCTCTCCTACAATGAGCAGTTCTTC.

The chain couples TRBV18 to TRBJ2-1, with 8 bases that match TRBD1. The CDR3 consists of 16 residues. With 1 base clipped from V and 7 bases from J, the junction kept 9 bases outside the gene matches. Per germline, CDR1 KGHSH and CDR2 LQKENI. The CDR3 DNA reads TGTGCCAGCTCACCACGTCAGGGGGCACCCGGGAATGAGCAGTTCTTC. Amino acid sequence: CASSPRQGAPGNEQFF.

The chain has TRBV7-6 and TRBJ2-1, with a tentative D call TRBD1 (6 bases). The CDR3 runs to 13 residues. The ends were cut back, 4 bases at V and 5 bases at J, with 9 bases in the middle. Looked up from germline, CDR1 is SGHVS and CDR2 is FNYEAQ. DNA for the CDR3: TGTGCCAGCAGCTGGGGACAAGACAATGAGCAGTTCTTC. It codes for CASSWGQDNEQFF.

As regards this clone: At the DNA level, this CDR3 is encoded by other sequences in the same sample as well. The chain carries TRBV4-1 and TRBJ2-7; 7 nucleotides line up with TRBD2. Germline V CDR1 and CDR2: MGHRA, YSYEKL. The CDR3 is made up of 15 amino acids. The V gene end was trimmed by 2 bases and the J gene end by 2 bases; junction bases not matched to a gene: 6. The chain's CDR3 is CASSQKEAGTYEQYF. For the CDR3, the DNA is TGCGCCAGCAGCCAAAAGGAAGCGGGGACCTACGAGCAGTACTTC.

The CDR3 DNA sequence: TGTGCCAGCAGCCCCTGGGGAGCCAAGGGTGCAGATACGCAGTATTTT. Amino acid sequence: CASSPWGAKGADTQYF. The V and J genes are TRBV11-2 and TRBJ2-3; possible D gene TRBD2, 5 bases. Germline lookup yields CDR1 SGHAT and CDR2 FQNNGV. Trimming removed 5 bases from V and 4 bases from J, with 19 bases in between. The CDR3 totals 16 residues.

This chain uses TRBV7-9 with TRBJ1-3; D perhaps matches TRBD1 (6 bases). The length of the CDR3 is 15 residues. Trimming pared 2 bases from V and 4 bases from J, leaving 12 bases between. Looked up from germline, CDR1 is SEHNR and CDR2 is FQNEAQ (reference sequence). The DNA for the CDR3 is TGTGCCAGCAGCTTATCAGGGGCGCCCGGAAACACCATATATTTT. This translates into CASSLSGAPGNTIYF.

This chain joins TRBV4-1 and TRBJ1-1, with TRBD1 as a possible D gene (6 bases). The CDR3 spans 14 residues. Trimming removed 2 bases at V and 0 bases at J, with 7 bases between. CDR1 and CDR2 from the germline V gene are MGHRA and YSYEKL. This CDR3 is CASSQTGLNTEAFF. CDR3 bases: TGCGCCAGCAGCCAAACAGGGCTGAACACTGAAGCTTTCTTT.

This clone was observed a handful of times. The gene calls are TRBV2 and TRBJ1-1; D remains unclear. In germline, CDR1 is SNHLY, CDR2 FYNNEI. The CDR3 consists of 12 residues. V was cut by 2 bases and J by 7 bases, with 8 bases left in between. CDR3 DNA sequence: TGTGCCAGCAGTGAATGGTCAGTTGAAGCTTTCTTT. It encodes CASSEWSVEAFF. Filled out from reference TRBV2 and TRBJ1-1, the complete variable domain reads EPEVTQTPSHQVTQMGQEVILRCVPISNHLYFYWYRQILGQKVEFLVSFYNNEISEKSEIFDDQFSVERPDGSNFTLKIRSTKLEDSAMYFCASSEWSVEAFFGQGTRLTVV.

The rearrangement links TRBV4-1 to TRBJ1-1; TRBD1 matches 9 bases. The junction had 5 bases not matched to a gene; V was cut back by 2 bases and J by 1 base. Germline assignment: CDR1 MGHRA and CDR2 YSYEKL. The CDR3 covers 16 residues. The CDR3 DNA reads TGCGCCAGCAGCCAATTACCGGGACAGGGGAACACTGAAGCTTTCTTT. Translation gives CASSQLPGQGNTEAFF.

The J gene is TRBJ2-7, the V gene TRBV9; no clear D gene. CDR3 length equals 16 residues. V was cut by 0 bases and J by 1 base, with 14 bases left in between. Germline V CDR1 and CDR2: SGDLS, YYNGEE. CDR3 nucleotide sequence: TGTGCCAGCAGCGTAGGAGGCCTAAATCCTTCCTACGAGCAGTACTTC. As protein: CASSVGGLNPSYEQYF. Together with reference TRBV9 and TRBJ2-7, the CDR3 gives the full variable domain: DSGVTQTPKHLITATGQRVTLRCSPRSGDLSVYWYQQSLDQGLQFLIQYYNGEERAKGNILERFSAQQFPDLHSELNLSSLELGDSALYFCASSVGGLNPSYEQYFGPGTRLTVT.

The V call is TRBV19, the J call TRBJ1-1; the match to TRBD1 covers 7 bases. Trimming cost V 4 bases and J 5 bases; bases outside gene matches: 16. From germline, CDR1 is LNHDA and CDR2 SQIVND (reference sequence). The CDR3 is made up of 17 amino acids. This CDR3 reads CASSNIFRRGQRTEAFF. CDR3 bases: TGTGCCAGTAGTAATATCTTTCGGAGGGGGCAGAGGACTGAAGCTTTCTTT.

The chain joins TRBV5-1 to TRBJ1-2, with 7 bases matching TRBD1. The CDR3 consists of 20 residues. J lost 6 bases, V lost 1 base, and 24 bases had no gene match. From germline, CDR1 is SGHRS and CDR2 YFSETQ. CDR3 residues: CASSLTGNIVGPATGNGYTF. In DNA, the CDR3 is TGCGCCAGCAGCTTGACAGGGAATATAGTCGGTCCGGCGACAGGGAATGGCTACACCTTC.

Comment on this clone: A read error may account for a junction end that differs from germline. V is TRBV6-5 and J is TRBJ1-2, with 7 bases fitting TRBD1. CDR3 length: 12 residues. Germline lookup yields CDR1 MNHEY and CDR2 SVGAGI. The CDR3, as DNA: TGTGCCAGCAGCTTCTCGGGACAGAGGTCCACTTTC. Translating it yields CASSFSGQRSTF.

This rearrangement joins TRBV11-2 to TRBJ1-2; 11 nucleotides agree with TRBD1. The V gene's germline CDR1 is SGHAT and CDR2 FQNNGV. The CDR3 runs to 17 residues. After removal of 4 bases from V and 5 bases from J, the junction contained 12 bases not matched to a gene. DNA of the CDR3: TGTGCCAGCAGCTCTCACAGCGGACAGGGGGCTGGATATGGCTACACCTTC. Its protein is CASSSHSGQGAGYGYTF.

The V call is TRBV4-2, the J call TRBJ2-5, with D tentatively TRBD2 (6 bases). The CDR3 runs to 15 residues. Trimming pared 1 base from V and 5 bases from J, leaving 14 bases between. Germline V gene data show CDR1 as LGHNA and CDR2 as YNFKEQ. This CDR3 is CASSQAGTPGETQYF. Written as DNA, the CDR3 is TGTGCCAGCAGCCAAGCCGGGACTCCAGGGGAGACCCAGTACTTC.

This chain joins TRBV5-6 and TRBJ1-2, with D unclear. V lost 1 base and J 3 bases, leaving 19 bases between the germline ends. Germline loops: CDR1 SGHDT, CDR2 YYEEEE. This CDR3 spans 17 amino acids. The CDR3 sequence: CASSLTRRRSDDYGYTF. The CDR3 bases are TGTGCCAGCAGCTTGACCCGTCGGCGGTCGGATGACTATGGCTACACCTTC.

The chain links TRBV6-5 to TRBJ2-7; D perhaps matches TRBD2 (5 bases). Trimming removed 4 bases from V and 4 bases from J, with 20 bases in between. The CDR3 contains 16 residues. Germline V CDR1 and CDR2: MNHEY, SVGAGI. Here the CDR3 DNA reads TGTGCCAGCAGTTCACAATTCCCCGGGAAAGGTTACGAGCAGTACTTC. Its translation is CASSSQFPGKGYEQYF.

CDR3 in DNA: TGTGCCAGCAGCCCCGGCCAGGGGGCGAACGGCTACACCTTC. Protein: CASSPGQGANGYTF. This sequence joins TRBV2 and TRBJ1-2; TRBD1 aligns across 8 bases. Trimming at V came to 6 bases and at J to 8 bases, leaving 11 bases not matched to a gene. Germline V lookup: CDR1 SNHLY, CDR2 FYNNEI. This CDR3 comprises 14 residues.

This clone was observed once. V and J are TRBV4-2 and TRBJ2-7; 9 bases agree with TRBD2. Germline trimming cut 1 base from V and 4 bases from J; bases unmatched to any gene: 8. This CDR3 is 16 amino acids long. Germline V CDR1 and CDR2: LGHNA, YNFKEQ. CDR3 loop: CASSQVSASGTYEQYF. Here the CDR3 DNA reads TGTGCCAGCAGCCAAGTTAGTGCTAGCGGGACTTACGAGCAGTACTTC.

This clone has a handful of counts. V is TRBV5-4 and J is TRBJ1-1, with D possibly being TRBD1 (5 bases). Germline V gene lookup returns CDR1 SGHNT and CDR2 YYREEE (reference sequence). Trimming pared 6 bases from V and 1 base from J, leaving 7 bases between. This CDR3 spans 12 amino acids. CDR3: CASKTANTEAFF. For the CDR3, the DNA is TGTGCCAGCAAGACAGCGAACACTGAAGCTTTCTTT. The full variable domain, rest sourced from reference TRBV5-4 and TRBJ1-1, is ETGVTQSPTHLIKTRGQQVTLRCSSQSGHNTVSWYQQALGQGPQFIFQYYREEENGRGNFPPRFSGLQFPNYSSELNVNALELDDSALYLCASKTANTEAFFGQGTRLTVV.

The rearrangement uses TRBV5-1 and TRBJ1-1, with 9 bases identical to TRBD1. Trimming cost V 5 bases and J 7 bases; bases outside gene matches: 9. Germline V gene lookup returns CDR1 SGHRS and CDR2 YFSETQ. The CDR3 loop spans 14 amino acids. This chain's CDR3 is CASSATTDRGEAFF. The CDR3, as DNA: TGCGCCAGCAGTGCCACAACGGACAGGGGTGAAGCTTTCTTT.